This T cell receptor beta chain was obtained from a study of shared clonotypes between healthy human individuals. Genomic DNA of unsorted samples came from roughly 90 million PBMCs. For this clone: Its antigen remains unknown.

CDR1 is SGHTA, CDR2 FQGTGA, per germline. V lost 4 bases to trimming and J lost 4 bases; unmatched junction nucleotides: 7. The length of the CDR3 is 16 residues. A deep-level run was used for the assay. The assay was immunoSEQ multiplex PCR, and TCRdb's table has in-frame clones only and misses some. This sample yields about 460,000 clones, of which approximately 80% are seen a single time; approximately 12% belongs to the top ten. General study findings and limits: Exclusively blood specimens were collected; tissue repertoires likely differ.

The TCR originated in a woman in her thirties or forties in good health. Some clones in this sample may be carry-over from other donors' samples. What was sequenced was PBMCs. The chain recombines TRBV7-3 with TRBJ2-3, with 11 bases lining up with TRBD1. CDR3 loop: CASSSAGTGGPDTQYF. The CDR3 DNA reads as TGTGCCAGCAGCTCCGCCGGGACAGGGGGTCCAGATACGCAGTATTTT.